A selection of T cell receptor beta chains follows, all from one sample in a study of control samples from healthy donors and cancer patients. Method: immunoSEQ multiplex PCR; TCRdb's copy keeps in-frame clones and lacks some. The sample shows roughly 92,000 clones, 70% to 90% of them seen only once. Sequencing was done on a sample of blood. These receptors were collected from a woman aged 50 to 60 in good health. Each CDR3 is given with its conserved first and last residue. Fields, in order: clone size, D gene, V gene, J gene, CDR3 protein, CDR3 DNA. D genes are given only for firm matches. Some rows have no size entry. The others give once, few or many, or a class for an expanded clone.

clone size: NA; D gene: NA; V gene: TRBV6-2/TRBV6-3; J gene: TRBJ2-3; CDR3 protein: CASSYLDYYTDTQYF; CDR3 DNA: TGTGCCAGCAGTTACTTGGACTATTACACAGATACGCAGTATTTT
clone size: NA; D gene: TRBD1; V gene: TRBV11-2; J gene: TRBJ1-3; CDR3 protein: CASSSPTGILGNTIYF; CDR3 DNA: TGTGCCAGCAGCTCCCCGACAGGGATCCTCGGAAACACCATATATTTT
clone size: NA; D gene: TRBD1; V gene: TRBV2; J gene: TRBJ1-1; CDR3 protein: CASMEHDRGFTEAFF; CDR3 DNA: TGTGCCAGCATGGAACACGACAGGGGTTTCACTGAAGCTTTCTTT
clone size: NA; D gene: TRBD1; V gene: TRBV5-4; J gene: TRBJ2-5; CDR3 protein: CASSLQGEETQYF; CDR3 DNA: TGTGCCAGCAGCTTGCAGGGGGAAGAGACCCAGTACTTC
clone size: NA; D gene: NA; V gene: TRBV6-6; J gene: TRBJ2-5; CDR3 protein: CASRLPQSQETQYF; CDR3 DNA: TGTGCCAGCAGGCTCCCACAGAGCCAAGAGACCCAGTACTTC
clone size: NA; D gene: TRBD2; V gene: TRBV6-4; J gene: TRBJ2-1; CDR3 protein: CASLGLAGFSPPNEQFF; CDR3 DNA: TGTGCCAGCCTGGGACTAGCGGGATTTAGCCCCCCTAATGAGCAGTTCTTC
clone size: NA; D gene: TRBD1; V gene: TRBV4-1; J gene: TRBJ1-1; CDR3 protein: CASSQVGWTGGSGEAFF; CDR3 DNA: TGCGCCAGCAGCCAAGTTGGGTGGACAGGGGGCTCGGGTGAAGCTTTCTTT
clone size: NA; D gene: TRBD1; V gene: TRBV11-1; J gene: TRBJ2-3; CDR3 protein: CASSLRTGSTDTQYF; CDR3 DNA: TGTGCCAGCAGCCTCCGGACAGGGAGCACAGATACGCAGTATTTT
clone size: once; D gene: TRBD2; V gene: TRBV3-1/TRBV3-2; J gene: TRBJ2-1; CDR3 protein: CASSQGPGTSNEQFF; CDR3 DNA: TGTGCCAGCAGCCAAGGCCCCGGGACTAGCAATGAGCAGTTCTTC
clone size: NA; D gene: TRBD1; V gene: TRBV2; J gene: TRBJ1-6; CDR3 protein: CASSWDRDSPLHF; CDR3 DNA: TGTGCCAGCAGTTGGGACAGGGATTCACCCCTCCACTTT
clone size: NA; D gene: TRBD2; V gene: TRBV6-2/TRBV6-3; J gene: TRBJ2-2; CDR3 protein: CASRPGTSGGQTGELFF; CDR3 DNA: TGTGCCAGCAGACCTGGGACTAGCGGGGGGCAGACCGGGGAGCTGTTTTTT
clone size: once; D gene: NA; V gene: TRBV1; J gene: TRBJ2-6; CDR3 protein: CTSRPPGQDKSGANVLTF; CDR3 DNA: TGCACCAGCAGGCCTCCGGGACAGGATAAGTCCGGGGCCAACGTCCTGACTTTC
clone size: once; D gene: NA; V gene: TRBV28; J gene: TRBJ1-5; CDR3 protein: CASSLPNQPQHF; CDR3 DNA: TGTGCCAGCAGTTTACCGAATCAGCCCCAGCATTTT
clone size: NA; D gene: NA; V gene: TRBV11-2; J gene: TRBJ2-7; CDR3 protein: CASSLAPRGPEQYF; CDR3 DNA: TGTGCCAGCAGCTTAGCTCCCCGGGGGCCCGAGCAGTACTTC
clone size: few; D gene: NA; V gene: TRBV2; J gene: TRBJ1-4; CDR3 protein: CASRKTETNEKLFF; CDR3 DNA: TGTGCCAGTAGAAAGACAGAGACAAATGAAAAACTGTTTTTT
clone size: NA; D gene: TRBD1; V gene: TRBV19; J gene: TRBJ1-1; CDR3 protein: CASSSSTGGYTEAFF; CDR3 DNA: TGTGCCAGTAGTTCCTCGACAGGGGGGTACACTGAAGCTTTCTTT
clone size: NA; D gene: NA; V gene: TRBV6-5; J gene: TRBJ2-5; CDR3 protein: CASSYSYGDETQYF; CDR3 DNA: TGTGCCAGCAGTTACTCATATGGGGATGAGACCCAGTACTTC